The rows below give T cell receptor beta chains drawn from one sample of a study of regulatory T cells in long-lasting Graves disease. One entry per CDR3 protein results from TCRdb running MiXCR on the multiplex PCR reads. The table records 300,000 to 500,000 distinct CDR3 sequences, less than 25% of them present only once. Sample: peripheral blood mononuclear cells (PBMCs), taken when the disease was refractory, from a patient treated with antithyroid drugs. These receptors all stem from a female donor with Graves disease. CDR3s leave out the opening cysteine and the closing phenylalanine or tryptophan. Size is stated for part of the rows, as once, few or many counts, or as a class when the clone is expanded.

v_gene: TRBV6-1; len: 10; abundance: NA; j_gene: TRBJ2-5; CDR3aa: ASREGPETQY
v_gene: TRBV10-3; len: 12; abundance: many; j_gene: TRBJ2-2; CDR3aa: AISATGDTGELF
v_gene: TRBV13; len: 12; abundance: NA; j_gene: TRBJ2-7; CDR3aa: ASSGGVGSYEQY
v_gene: TRBV15; len: 14; abundance: once; j_gene: TRBJ1-6; CDR3aa: ATSGLYRVYNSPLH
v_gene: TRBV7-9; len: 12; abundance: NA; j_gene: TRBJ1-4; CDR3aa: ASSLMSTNEKLF
v_gene: TRBV20-1; len: 13; abundance: many; j_gene: TRBJ1-2; CDR3aa: SAPWGGRFGYGYT
v_gene: TRBV7-2; len: 9; abundance: NA; j_gene: TRBJ2-3; CDR3aa: ASSKTDTQY
v_gene: TRBV5-1; len: 13; abundance: many; j_gene: TRBJ1-2; CDR3aa: ASSLGHSGGYGYT
v_gene: TRBV6-1; len: 12; abundance: many; j_gene: TRBJ2-7; CDR3aa: ASSTDRGVYEQY
v_gene: TRBV30; len: 11; abundance: many; j_gene: TRBJ1-2; CDR3aa: AWKGQVLNGYT
v_gene: TRBV27; len: 12; abundance: few; j_gene: TRBJ2-7; CDR3aa: ASSFSGQNYEQY
v_gene: TRBV29-1; len: 11; abundance: NA; j_gene: TRBJ2-5; CDR3aa: SGKLAVQETQY
v_gene: TRBV5-1; len: 15; abundance: once; j_gene: TRBJ2-2; CDR3aa: ASSLGLADRNTGELF
v_gene: TRBV20-1; len: 12; abundance: NA; j_gene: TRBJ2-7; CDR3aa: SAPPLGGTAEQY
v_gene: TRBV6-1; len: 13; abundance: few; j_gene: TRBJ2-7; CDR3aa: ASSVSEAGGDEQY
v_gene: TRBV28; len: 11; abundance: many; j_gene: TRBJ1-6; CDR3aa: ATSQRWNSPLH
v_gene: TRBV20-1; len: 11; abundance: NA; j_gene: TRBJ1-2; CDR3aa: SASNQGLGGYT
v_gene: TRBV5-5; len: 12; abundance: NA; j_gene: TRBJ1-1; CDR3aa: ASSLYLVDTEAF
v_gene: TRBV10-3; len: 13; abundance: NA; j_gene: TRBJ2-6; CDR3aa: AISASNSGANVLT
v_gene: TRBV10-3; len: 11; abundance: many; j_gene: TRBJ2-5; CDR3aa: AISDSGWETQY
v_gene: TRBV7-9; len: 13; abundance: NA; j_gene: TRBJ2-7; CDR3aa: ASSESSTAAYEQY
v_gene: TRBV6-5; len: 16; abundance: NA; j_gene: TRBJ2-4; CDR3aa: ASSYSMGQGETKNIQY
v_gene: TRBV7-2; len: 12; abundance: few; j_gene: TRBJ2-2; CDR3aa: ASSPGSFAGELF
v_gene: TRBV11-2; len: 12; abundance: many; j_gene: TRBJ2-7; CDR3aa: ASSLSGRIYEQY
v_gene: TRBV15; len: 13; abundance: NA; j_gene: TRBJ1-5; CDR3aa: ATSRDQGPGQPQH
v_gene: TRBV12-3/TRBV12-4; len: 15; abundance: NA; j_gene: TRBJ1-1; CDR3aa: ASSLIGGRVGDTEAF
v_gene: TRBV7-9; len: 14; abundance: NA; j_gene: TRBJ1-1; CDR3aa: ASSLGGQRFNTEAF
v_gene: TRBV2; len: 10; abundance: NA; j_gene: TRBJ2-1; CDR3aa: ASSEIYNEQF
v_gene: TRBV28; len: 10; abundance: NA; j_gene: TRBJ2-3; CDR3aa: ASNRVTDTQY
v_gene: TRBV20-1; len: 12; abundance: few; j_gene: TRBJ2-7; CDR3aa: STHLLAGVGEQY
v_gene: TRBV28; len: 12; abundance: many; j_gene: TRBJ1-2; CDR3aa: ASSSLGRGYGYT
v_gene: TRBV6-5; len: 12; abundance: many; j_gene: TRBJ2-7; CDR3aa: ASSYRAGKSEQY
v_gene: TRBV3-1; len: 14; abundance: NA; j_gene: TRBJ1-6; CDR3aa: ASSSGDYGYNSPLH
v_gene: TRBV18; len: 14; abundance: few; j_gene: NA; CDR3aa: ASSPPGGGIYNEQF
v_gene: TRBV20-1; len: 11; abundance: many; j_gene: TRBJ1-2; CDR3aa: SATGQENYGYT
v_gene: TRBV4-1; len: 14; abundance: NA; j_gene: TRBJ1-5; CDR3aa: ASSQRDGGSNQPQH
v_gene: TRBV12-3/TRBV12-4; len: 13; abundance: many; j_gene: TRBJ2-1; CDR3aa: ASSLTSGRAGEQF
v_gene: TRBV11-2; len: 12; abundance: many; j_gene: TRBJ1-6; CDR3aa: ASSPGQYNSPLH
v_gene: TRBV24-1; len: 13; abundance: NA; j_gene: TRBJ2-1; CDR3aa: ATSDSGRGANEQF
v_gene: TRBV6-2/TRBV6-3; len: 13; abundance: NA; j_gene: TRBJ2-7; CDR3aa: ASSNLGPKGYEQY